Following are 21 T cell receptor beta chains from one sample sequenced in a study of blood T cell repertoires in COVID-19. Data came from immunoSEQ multiplex PCR; TCRdb stores just in-frame clones and leaves some out. The sample carries over 150,000 clones, roughly four fifths recorded once. The sample was peripheral blood. The receptors come from a man at least 80 years old with acute or convalescent COVID-19.

In this sample, this clone turned up once. The chain has TRBV6-5 and TRBJ1-2; D is uncertain. CDR3 length: 14 residues. The germline V gene has CDR1 MNHEY and CDR2 SVGAGI. Trimming removed 3 bases at V and 6 bases at J, with 14 bases between. The CDR3 sequence is CASSYLRGSHGYTF. CDR3 coding DNA: TGTGCCAGCAGTTATCTAAGAGGGAGTCATGGCTACACCTTC.

The sample holds a few counts of this clone. The V gene is TRBV4-1, the J gene TRBJ2-1, with TRBD2 identical over 8 bases. The CDR3 length is 17 residues. CDR1 is MGHRA and CDR2 is YSYEKL in the germline V gene. V gave up 4 bases and J gave up 8 bases; unmatched junction bases: 16. CDR3 residues: CASSPLNRFGGGDEQFF. The CDR3 DNA sequence: TGCGCCAGCAGCCCCCTAAACCGTTTCGGGGGGGGTGATGAGCAGTTCTTC.

V and J are TRBV3-1 (or the pseudogene TRBV3-2) and TRBJ2-1; a weak D match, TRBD2 (5 bases). In germline, CDR1 is LGHDT, CDR2 YNNKEL (reference sequence). The V end lost 4 bases, the J end lost 7 bases, and 20 bases lay between the germline ends. This CDR3 contains 16 residues. As DNA, the CDR3 is TGTGCCAGCAGCCCCCCCGAGGGTACTAGTCGGAATGAGCAGTTCTTC. This encodes CASSPPEGTSRNEQFF.

V gene TRBV5-6 combines with J gene TRBJ1-1; D may be TRBD1 (6 bases). Germline V gene data show CDR1 as SGHDT and CDR2 as YYEEEE. The CDR3 loop spans 13 amino acids. The V and J ends lost 0 bases and 7 bases respectively, with 10 bases between them. As DNA, the CDR3 is TGTGCCAGCAGCTTGGACAGGGTTGATGAAGCTTTCTTT. This gives the protein CASSLDRVDEAFF.

The chain employs TRBV7-9 and TRBJ2-3, with 9 bases lining up with TRBD2. This CDR3 comprises 15 residues. Germline CDR1 reads SEHNR; CDR2 reads FQNEAQ (reference sequence). Germline trimming cut 5 bases from V and 4 bases from J; bases unmatched to any gene: 7. The CDR3 DNA sequence: TGTGCCAGCAGCCCCCCGCGGGGGGGGGCAGATACGCAGTATTTT. As protein: CASSPPRGGADTQYF.

The rearrangement joins TRBV7-8 to TRBJ1-5; D perhaps matches TRBD1 (5 bases). Germline V gene sequence: CDR1 SGHVS, CDR2 FQNEAQ. The CDR3 consists of 11 residues. Deletions cut 9 bases from V and 5 bases from J, with 8 bases between. Here the CDR3 reads CASGADQPQHF. The CDR3 bases are TGTGCCAGTGGGGCGGATCAGCCCCAGCATTTT. Filled out from reference TRBV7-8 and TRBJ1-5, the complete variable domain reads GAGVSQSPRYKVAKRGQDVALRCDPISGHVSLFWYQQALGQGPEFLTYFQNEAQLDKSGLPSDRFFAERPEGSVSTLKIQRTQQEDSAVYLCASGADQPQHFGDGTRLSIL.

The chain has TRBV28 and TRBJ2-3, with a weak D call TRBD2 (6 bases). In germline, CDR1 is MDHEN, CDR2 SYDVKM. This CDR3 comprises 14 residues. With 8 bases removed from V and 0 bases from J, the gap between germline ends came to 12 bases. CDR3 amino acids: CASLVSGSTDTQYF. The CDR3, as DNA: TGTGCCAGCCTCGTTAGCGGTAGCACAGATACGCAGTATTTT.

This clone was seen a few times. The chain carries TRBV6-5 and TRBJ1-1, with no clear D. CDR3 length: 14 amino acids. Trimming left V 0 bases short and J 12 bases short, with 17 bases between. Germline values: CDR1 MNHEY, CDR2 SVGAGI. The CDR3 protein is CASSYSSTGYYTFF. CDR3 bases: TGTGCCAGCAGTTACTCGAGTACCGGGTATTATACTTTCTTT.

The chain couples TRBV7-2 to TRBJ2-7, with 7 nucleotides matching TRBD2. This CDR3 has 14 residues. V lost 5 bases to trimming and J lost 4 bases; unmatched junction nucleotides: 8. Germline assignment: CDR1 SGHTA and CDR2 FQGNSA. The CDR3 sequence is CASSPRGRGYEQYF. The CDR3 nucleotides read TGTGCCAGCAGCCCGCGGGGGAGGGGTTACGAGCAGTACTTC.

The chain recombines TRBV7-2 with TRBJ2-1; D gene uncertain. CDR1 and CDR2 from the germline V gene are SGHTA and FQGNSA. The length of the CDR3 is 15 residues. V lost 0 bases and J 6 bases, leaving 12 bases between the germline ends. The CDR3 DNA sequence: TGTGCCAGCAGCTTAGCGCACCAACCGGGCAATGAGCAGTTCTTC. It codes for CASSLAHQPGNEQFF.

The J gene is TRBJ2-5, the V gene TRBV19, with 12 nucleotides matching TRBD2. CDR1 LNHDA and CDR2 SQIVND come from the germline V gene (reference sequence). Trimming at V came to 3 bases and at J to 5 bases, leaving 4 bases not matched to a gene. This CDR3 comprises 15 residues. The CDR3 is CASSIGLAGPETQYF. CDR3 in DNA: TGTGCCAGTAGTATCGGACTAGCGGGGCCGGAGACCCAGTACTTC. Filled out from reference TRBV19 and TRBJ2-5, the complete variable domain reads DGGITQSPKYLFRKEGQNVTLSCEQNLNHDAMYWYRQDPGQGLRLIYYSQIVNDFQKGDIAEGYSVSREKKESFPLTVTSAQKNPTAFYLCASSIGLAGPETQYFGPGTRLLVL.

The V and J genes are TRBV18 and TRBJ1-1; 7 positions match TRBD1. This CDR3 spans 14 amino acids. Germline V gives CDR1 KGHSH, CDR2 LQKENI. V lost 6 bases, J lost 1 base, and 5 bases stayed unmatched. CDR3 sequence: CASSYRGRNTEAFF. As DNA, the CDR3 is TGTGCCAGCTCTTACAGGGGTAGGAACACTGAAGCTTTCTTT.

The chain carries TRBV10-2 and TRBJ2-7; a possible D gene is TRBD1 (6 bases). Trimming removed 5 bases from V and 6 bases from J, with 14 bases in between. The CDR3 has 13 amino acids. Per the germline V gene, CDR1 is WSHSY and CDR2 is SAAADI. The CDR3 spells CASSITGLTEQYV. The CDR3 bases are TGCGCCAGCAGTATTACAGGGCTTACCGAGCAGTACGTC.

This chain uses TRBV18 with TRBJ2-5; TRBD1 matches at 9 bases. This CDR3 contains 17 residues. Germline values: CDR1 KGHSH, CDR2 LQKENI. Trimming cost V 0 bases and J 4 bases; bases outside gene matches: 9. CDR3 DNA: TGTGCCAGCTCACCACCAACAGGGGGCGCCGGTGGAGAGACCCAGTACTTC. Its protein is CASSPPTGGAGGETQYF.

Remarks on this clone: The same CDR3 can be traced to other DNA sequences in this sample. The V and J genes are TRBV18 and TRBJ1-4; D gene unclear. CDR3 size: 14 residues. The germline V and J ends were trimmed by 3 bases and 0 bases, with 5 bases remaining between them. The germline V gene has CDR1 KGHSH and CDR2 LQKENI. CDR3 sequence reads: CASSPVATNEKLFF. The CDR3 DNA reads TGTGCCAGCTCACCCGTAGCAACTAATGAAAAACTGTTTTTT.

Note on this clone: The sample has other DNA sequences that encode this CDR3 too. The J gene is TRBJ1-5, the V gene TRBV19, with TRBD1 matching 10 bases. With V trimmed by 1 base and J by 5 bases, 2 bases remained unmatched. CDR1 is LNHDA, CDR2 SQIVND, per germline (reference sequence). The CDR3 runs to 15 residues. The CDR3 sequence: CASSIGTGGHQPQHF. The CDR3 coding sequence is TGTGCCAGTAGTATAGGGACAGGGGGTCATCAGCCCCAGCATTTT. The variable domain in full, with the rest retrieved from reference TRBV19 and TRBJ1-5, is DGGITQSPKYLFRKEGQNVTLSCEQNLNHDAMYWYRQDPGQGLRLIYYSQIVNDFQKGDIAEGYSVSREKKESFPLTVTSAQKNPTAFYLCASSIGTGGHQPQHFGDGTRLSIL.

This clone was counted only a few times. The DNA of the CDR3 is TGCGCCAGCAGCCAAGATAATCAGGGGGCGAACACCGGGGAGCTGTTTTTT. As protein: CASSQDNQGANTGELFF. The chain joins TRBV4-1 to TRBJ2-2; 7 bases match TRBD1. Germline values: CDR1 MGHRA, CDR2 YSYEKL. The CDR3 totals 17 residues. J was trimmed by 0 bases and V by 0 bases; bases with no gene match: 4.

The chain links TRBV7-9 to TRBJ1-4, with a tentative D call TRBD1 (5 bases). The CDR3 totals 15 residues. Germline V gene data show CDR1 as SEHNR and CDR2 as FQNEAQ (reference sequence). V lost 5 bases and J lost 0, with 10 bases in between. The DNA for the CDR3 is TGTGCCAGCAGCCGTGACAGTGCAACTAATGAAAAACTGTTTTTT. Residues: CASSRDSATNEKLFF.

Written as DNA, the CDR3 is TGTGCCACCAGTCGGGGGGACGAGACCCAGTACTTC. Translation gives CATSRGDETQYF. The chain links TRBV15 to TRBJ2-5; 7 bases match TRBD2. Germline-derived CDR1 and CDR2 are LNHNV and YYDKDF (reference sequence). The CDR3 sequence is 12 residues long. Germline trimming cut 6 bases from V and 5 bases from J; bases unmatched to any gene: 3.

The rearrangement links TRBV28 to TRBJ1-5; TRBD1 matches at 8 bases. The trim removed 2 bases at V and 5 bases at J, leaving 8 bases unmatched. The CDR3 has 16 amino acids. The germline gives CDR1 MDHEN, CDR2 SYDVKM. CDR3 DNA sequence: TGTGCCAGCAGTTTACCCCAGGGGGCGCATCATCAGCCCCAGCATTTT. Translation gives CASSLPQGAHHQPQHF.

This rearrangement joins TRBV11-2 to TRBJ2-5; maybe TRBD1 (6 bases). V was clipped by 3 bases and J by 3 bases, with 14 bases between them. The CDR3 spans 15 residues. Germline lookup yields CDR1 SGHAT and CDR2 FQNNGV. CDR3 bases: TGTGCCAGCAGCTTTTCAACCTCAGGGGAAGAGACCCAGTACTTC. It codes for CASSFSTSGEETQYF.